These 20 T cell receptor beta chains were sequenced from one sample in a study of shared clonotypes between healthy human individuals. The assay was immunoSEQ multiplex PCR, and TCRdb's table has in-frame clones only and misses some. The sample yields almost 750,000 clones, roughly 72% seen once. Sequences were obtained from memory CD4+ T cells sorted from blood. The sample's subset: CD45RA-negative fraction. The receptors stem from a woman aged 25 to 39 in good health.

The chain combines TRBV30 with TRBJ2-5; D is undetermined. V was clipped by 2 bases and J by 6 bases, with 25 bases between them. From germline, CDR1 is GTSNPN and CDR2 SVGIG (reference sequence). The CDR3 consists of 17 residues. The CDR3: CAWSPRQGRPFWKTQYF. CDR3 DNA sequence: TGTGCCTGGAGTCCCCGCCAAGGGCGGCCCTTCTGGAAGACCCAGTACTTC.

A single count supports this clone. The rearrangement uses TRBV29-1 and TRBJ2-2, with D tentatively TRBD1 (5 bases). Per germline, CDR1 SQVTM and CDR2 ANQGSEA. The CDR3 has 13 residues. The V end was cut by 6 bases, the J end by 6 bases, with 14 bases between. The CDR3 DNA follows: TGCAGCGTGGCTGACAGTGACGCCGGGGAGCTGTTTTTT. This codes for CSVADSDAGELFF.

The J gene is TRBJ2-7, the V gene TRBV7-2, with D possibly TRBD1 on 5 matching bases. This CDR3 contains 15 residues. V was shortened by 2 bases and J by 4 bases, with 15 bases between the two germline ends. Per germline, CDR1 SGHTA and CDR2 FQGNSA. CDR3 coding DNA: TGTGCCAGCAGCTTATCGGCCCAGGGTCAATACGAGCAGTACTTC. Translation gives CASSLSAQGQYEQYF.

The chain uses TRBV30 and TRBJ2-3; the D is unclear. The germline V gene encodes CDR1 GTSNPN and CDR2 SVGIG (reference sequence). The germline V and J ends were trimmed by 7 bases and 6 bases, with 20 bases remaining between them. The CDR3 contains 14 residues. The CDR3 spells CASSLGTGPDTQYF. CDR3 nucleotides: TGTGCCTCTTCCCTAGGAACCGGCCCGGATACGCAGTATTTT.

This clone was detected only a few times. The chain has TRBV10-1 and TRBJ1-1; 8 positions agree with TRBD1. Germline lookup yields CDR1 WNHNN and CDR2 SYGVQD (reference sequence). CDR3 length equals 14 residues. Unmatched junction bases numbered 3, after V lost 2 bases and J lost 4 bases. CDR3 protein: CASSERTGPTEAFF. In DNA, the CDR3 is TGCGCCAGCAGTGAGAGGACAGGGCCCACTGAAGCTTTCTTT.

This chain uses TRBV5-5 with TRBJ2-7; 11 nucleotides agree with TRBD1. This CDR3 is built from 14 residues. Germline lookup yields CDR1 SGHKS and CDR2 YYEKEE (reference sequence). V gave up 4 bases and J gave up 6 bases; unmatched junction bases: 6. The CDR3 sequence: CASSIGQGAGEQYF. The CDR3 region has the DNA TGTGCCAGCAGCATCGGACAGGGGGCAGGCGAGCAGTACTTC.

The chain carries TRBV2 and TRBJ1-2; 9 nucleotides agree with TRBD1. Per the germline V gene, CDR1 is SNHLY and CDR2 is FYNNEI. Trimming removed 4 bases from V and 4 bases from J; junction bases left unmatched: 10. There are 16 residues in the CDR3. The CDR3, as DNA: TGTGCCAGCAGTGGGGGGACAGGGAACTGGGGCTATGGCTACACCTTC. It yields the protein CASSGGTGNWGYGYTF. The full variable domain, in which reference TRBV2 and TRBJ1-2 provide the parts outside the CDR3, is EPEVTQTPSHQVTQMGQEVILRCVPISNHLYFYWYRQILGQKVEFLVSFYNNEISEKSEIFDDQFSVERPDGSNFTLKIRSTKLEDSAMYFCASSGGTGNWGYGYTFGSGTRLTVV.

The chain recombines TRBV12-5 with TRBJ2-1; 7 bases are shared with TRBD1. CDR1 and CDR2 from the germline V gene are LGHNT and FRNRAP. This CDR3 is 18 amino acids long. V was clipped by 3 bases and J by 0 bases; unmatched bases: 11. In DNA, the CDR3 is TGTGCTAGTGGTTTCGGGACAGATTGGGGGAGCTCCTACAATGAGCAGTTCTTC. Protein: CASGFGTDWGSSYNEQFF.

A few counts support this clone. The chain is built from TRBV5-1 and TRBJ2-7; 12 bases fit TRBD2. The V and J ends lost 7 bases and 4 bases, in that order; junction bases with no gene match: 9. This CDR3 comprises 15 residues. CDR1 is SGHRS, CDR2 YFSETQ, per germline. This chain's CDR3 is CASQLTSGSLYEQYF. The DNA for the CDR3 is TGCGCCAGCCAATTGACTAGCGGGAGTTTGTACGAGCAGTACTTC.

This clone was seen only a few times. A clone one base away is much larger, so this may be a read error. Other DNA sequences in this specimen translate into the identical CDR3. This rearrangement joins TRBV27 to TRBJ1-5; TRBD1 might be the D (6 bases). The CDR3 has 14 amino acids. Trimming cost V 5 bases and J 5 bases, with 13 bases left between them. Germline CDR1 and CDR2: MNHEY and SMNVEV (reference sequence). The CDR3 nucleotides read TGTGCCAGCAGTCGGGGGGCCGGGGATCAGCCCCAGCATTTT. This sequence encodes CASSRGAGDQPQHF.

CDR3 region: CASSSTSGETQYF. In nucleotides, the CDR3 is TGTGCCAGCAGCTCGACTAGCGGGGAGACCCAGTACTTC. The chain joins TRBV11-2 to TRBJ2-5; TRBD2 agrees at 10 bases. Losses at the gene ends were 4 bases for V and 5 bases for J; bases not matched to a gene: 1. Per the germline V gene, CDR1 is SGHAT and CDR2 is FQNNGV. The CDR3 has 13 amino acids.

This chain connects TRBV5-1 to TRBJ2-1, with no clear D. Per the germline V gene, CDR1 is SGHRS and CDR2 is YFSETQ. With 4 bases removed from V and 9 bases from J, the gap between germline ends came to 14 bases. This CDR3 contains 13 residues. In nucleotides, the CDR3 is TGCGCCAGCAGCGCAGACCCTCAGGTTGAGCAGTTCTTC. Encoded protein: CASSADPQVEQFF.

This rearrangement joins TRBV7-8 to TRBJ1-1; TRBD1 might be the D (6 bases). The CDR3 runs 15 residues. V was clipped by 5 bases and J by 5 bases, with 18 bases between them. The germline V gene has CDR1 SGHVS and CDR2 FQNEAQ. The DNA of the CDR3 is TGTGCCAGCAGCCAAGGTCTAGGGGGATATACTGAAGCTTTCTTT. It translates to CASSQGLGGYTEAFF. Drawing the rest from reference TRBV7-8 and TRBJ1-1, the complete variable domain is GAGVSQSPRYKVAKRGQDVALRCDPISGHVSLFWYQQALGQGPEFLTYFQNEAQLDKSGLPSDRFFAERPEGSVSTLKIQRTQQEDSAVYLCASSQGLGGYTEAFFGQGTRLTVV.

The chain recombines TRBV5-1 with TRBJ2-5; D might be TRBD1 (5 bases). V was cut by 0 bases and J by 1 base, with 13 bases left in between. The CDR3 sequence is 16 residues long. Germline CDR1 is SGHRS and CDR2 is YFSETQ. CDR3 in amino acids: CASSLAPGPLQETQYF. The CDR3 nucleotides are TGCGCCAGCAGCTTGGCTCCAGGGCCCCTCCAAGAGACCCAGTACTTC.

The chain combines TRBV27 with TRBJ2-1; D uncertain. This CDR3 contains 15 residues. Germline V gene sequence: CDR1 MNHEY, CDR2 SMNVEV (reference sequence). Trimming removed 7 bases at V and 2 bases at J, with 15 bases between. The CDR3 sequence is CASMTDGWTYNEQFF. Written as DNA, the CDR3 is TGTGCCAGCATGACGGACGGCTGGACCTACAATGAGCAGTTCTTC.

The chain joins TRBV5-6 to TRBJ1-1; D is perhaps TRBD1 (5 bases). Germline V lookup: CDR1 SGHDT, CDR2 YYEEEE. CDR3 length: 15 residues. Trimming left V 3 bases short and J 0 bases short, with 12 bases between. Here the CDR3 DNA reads TGTGCCAGCAGCTGGCCCGGGGGGGTGAACACTGAAGCTTTCTTT. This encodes CASSWPGGVNTEAFF. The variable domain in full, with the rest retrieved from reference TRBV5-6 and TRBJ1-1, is DAGVTQSPTHLIKTRGQQVTLRCSPKSGHDTVSWYQQALGQGPQFIFQYYEEEERQRGNFPDRFSGHQFPNYSSELNVNALLLGDSALYLCASSWPGGVNTEAFFGQGTRLTVV.

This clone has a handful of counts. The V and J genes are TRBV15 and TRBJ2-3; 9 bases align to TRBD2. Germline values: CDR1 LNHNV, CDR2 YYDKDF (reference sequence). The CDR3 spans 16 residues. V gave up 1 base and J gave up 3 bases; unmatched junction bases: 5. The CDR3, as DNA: TGTGCCACCAGCAGAGGTGGTAGCGGGAGTACAGATACGCAGTATTTT. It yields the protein CATSRGGSGSTDTQYF.

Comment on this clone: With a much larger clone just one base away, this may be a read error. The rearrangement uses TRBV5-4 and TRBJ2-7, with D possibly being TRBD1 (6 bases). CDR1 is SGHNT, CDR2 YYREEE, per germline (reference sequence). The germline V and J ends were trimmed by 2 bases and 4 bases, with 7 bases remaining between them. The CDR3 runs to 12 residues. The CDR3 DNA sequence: TGTGCCAGCAGCTTACAGGGATACGAGCAGTACTTC. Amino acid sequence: CASSLQGYEQYF.

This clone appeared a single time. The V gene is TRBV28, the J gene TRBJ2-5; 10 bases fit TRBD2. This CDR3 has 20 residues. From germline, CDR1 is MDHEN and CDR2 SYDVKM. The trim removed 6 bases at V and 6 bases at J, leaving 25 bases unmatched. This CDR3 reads CASRPRLAGTSGERGKTQYF. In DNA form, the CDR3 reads TGTGCCAGCAGACCGAGACTAGCGGGTACATCGGGGGAGCGCGGGAAGACCCAGTACTTC.

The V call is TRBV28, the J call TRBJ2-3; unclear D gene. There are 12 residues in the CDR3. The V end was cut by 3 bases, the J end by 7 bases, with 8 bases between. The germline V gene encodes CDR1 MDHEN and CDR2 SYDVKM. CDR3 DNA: TGTGCCAGCAGTTTTCTAGGGAATACGCAGTATTTT. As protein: CASSFLGNTQYF.